This T cell receptor beta chain stems from a study of Graves' ophthalmopathy and Graves' hyperthyroidism. CDR3 regions of TCR beta were amplified from RNA transcripts. HTBI primers were employed in first-round RT-PCR, then a second-round multiplex PCR followed. TCRdb re-called the multiplex PCR reads with MiXCR, one entry per CDR3 protein. The data show over 150,000 distinct CDR3 sequences, with more than 30% seen just once and less than 6% held by the top ten. It was on clinical symptoms, serum thyroxine, TRAb, thyroid ultrasound and orbital computed tomography that diagnosis relied. V was clipped by 1 base and J by 0 bases; unmatched bases: 5. The V gene's germline CDR1 is SGHAT and CDR2 FQNNGV. The CDR3 sequence is 16 residues long.

The TCR originated in a middle-aged woman with Graves' ophthalmopathy. Sequenced: peripheral blood. The V call is TRBV11-2, the J call TRBJ2-7, with 8 bases matching TRBD2. The CDR3 sequence: CASSLGGRLTSYEQYF. CDR3 nucleotide sequence: TGTGCCAGCAGCTTAGGCGGGAGGCTAACCTCCTACGAGCAGTACTTC.